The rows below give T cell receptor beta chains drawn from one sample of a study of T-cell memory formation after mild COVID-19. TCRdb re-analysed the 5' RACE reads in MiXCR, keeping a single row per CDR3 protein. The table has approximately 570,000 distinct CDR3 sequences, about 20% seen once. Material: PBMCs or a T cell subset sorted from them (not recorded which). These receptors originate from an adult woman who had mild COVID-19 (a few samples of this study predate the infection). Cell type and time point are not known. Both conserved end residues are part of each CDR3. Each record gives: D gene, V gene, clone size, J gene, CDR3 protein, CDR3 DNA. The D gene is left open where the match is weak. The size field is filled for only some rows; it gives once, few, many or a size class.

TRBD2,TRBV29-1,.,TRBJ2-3,CSVERRLAIDTQYF,TGCAGCGTTGAAAGGAGACTAGCGATAGATACGCAGTATTTT
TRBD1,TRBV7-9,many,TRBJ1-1,CASSLGQGGEAFF,TGTGCCAGCAGCTTAGGACAGGGGGGTGAAGCTTTCTTT
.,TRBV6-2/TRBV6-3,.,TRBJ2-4,CASSYRQKKNIQYF,TGTGCCAGCAGTTACAGACAAAAGAAAAACATTCAGTACTTC
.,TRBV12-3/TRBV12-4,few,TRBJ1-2,CASSPRDYEDGYTF,TGTGCCAGCAGTCCCCGGGACTACGAGGATGGCTACACCTTC
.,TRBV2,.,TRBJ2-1,CASSDEAYNEQFF,TGTGCCAGCAGTGATGAGGCATACAATGAGCAGTTCTTC
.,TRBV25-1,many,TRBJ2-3,CASSAATADTQYF,TGTGCCAGCAGTGCCGCAACGGCAGATACGCAGTATTTT
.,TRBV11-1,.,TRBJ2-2,CASSYSSRTGELFF,TGTGCCAGCAGCTATAGCAGTCGCACCGGGGAGCTGTTTTTT
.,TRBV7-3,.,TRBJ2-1,CASSPASGGWNEQFF,TGTGCCAGCAGCCCGGCTTCGGGGGGCTGGAATGAGCAGTTCTTC
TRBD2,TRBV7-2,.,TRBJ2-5,CASSFAGGRETQYF,TGTGCCAGCAGCTTTGCGGGAGGGAGAGAGACCCAGTACTTC
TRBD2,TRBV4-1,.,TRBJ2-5,CASSQSRLAGAGETQYF,TGCGCCAGCAGCCAAAGCAGACTAGCGGGGGCGGGGGAGACCCAGTACTTC
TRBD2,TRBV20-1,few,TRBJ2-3,CSARGLAGTDTQYF,TGCAGTGCTAGAGGGCTAGCGGGCACAGATACGCAGTATTTT
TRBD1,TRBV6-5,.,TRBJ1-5,CASSPDRGGNQPKHF,TGTGCCAGCAGCCCCGACAGGGGGGGGAATCAGCCCAAGCATTTT
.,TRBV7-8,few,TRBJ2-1,CASAGEVLPYNEQFF,TGTGCCAGCGCGGGCGAAGTCCTTCCCTACAATGAGCAGTTCTTC
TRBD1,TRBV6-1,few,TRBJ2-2,CASSRDRVFTGELFF,TGTGCCAGCAGCAGGGACAGAGTCTTCACCGGGGAGCTGTTTTTT
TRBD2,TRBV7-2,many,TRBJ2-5,CASSLGLAGAETQYF,TGTGCCAGCAGCTTGGGACTAGCGGGAGCGGAGACCCAGTACTTC
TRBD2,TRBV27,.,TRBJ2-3,CATVAGGPGDTQYF,TGTGCCACCGTAGCGGGAGGGCCGGGAGATACGCAGTATTTT
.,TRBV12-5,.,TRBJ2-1,CASGLVAGNEQFF,TGTGCTAGTGGTTTGGTGGCAGGGAATGAGCAGTTCTTC